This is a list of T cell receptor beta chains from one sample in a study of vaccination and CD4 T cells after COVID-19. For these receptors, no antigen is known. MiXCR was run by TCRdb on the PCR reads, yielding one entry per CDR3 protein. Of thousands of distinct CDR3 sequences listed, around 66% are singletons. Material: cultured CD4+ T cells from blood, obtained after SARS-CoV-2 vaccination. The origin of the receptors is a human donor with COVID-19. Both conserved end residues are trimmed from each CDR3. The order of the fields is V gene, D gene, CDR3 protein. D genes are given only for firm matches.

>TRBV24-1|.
ATSDPGPGQETQY
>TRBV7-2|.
ASSLLGVGETQY
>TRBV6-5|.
ASSYLRSTEAF
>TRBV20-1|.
SARGQSNTEAF
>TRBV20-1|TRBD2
SASGLAGDATPTDTQY
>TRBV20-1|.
SSRRGVDQPQH
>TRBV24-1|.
ATSDCGYT
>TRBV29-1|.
SVEGSAETEAF
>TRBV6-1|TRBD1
ASTDRGGDEQY
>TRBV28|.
ASCPRRDVQPQH
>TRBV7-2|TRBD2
ASSLFAGGEETQY
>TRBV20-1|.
SALGGNIQY
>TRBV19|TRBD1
ASSRDSVQETQY
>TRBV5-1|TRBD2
ASSLRGVNTDTQY
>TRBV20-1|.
SAKKKGGQPQH
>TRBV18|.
ASSPGWGNQPQH
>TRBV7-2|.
ASSLEAAYGYT
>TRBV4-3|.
ASSQDWRAQPQH
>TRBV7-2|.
ASSFHSDTQY
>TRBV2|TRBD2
ASGGVGTDTQY
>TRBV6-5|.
ASSYSAGVSGYT
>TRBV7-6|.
ASSQRLGGYTDTQY
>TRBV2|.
ASKSPLETQY